This T cell receptor (beta chain) appears in the sequencing data of a study of blood T cell repertoires in COVID-19. In this sample, this clone turned up a few times. Libraries were prepared by immunoSEQ multiplex PCR; TCRdb keeps only in-frame clonotypes and omits some of them. The sample lists under 200,000 clones, roughly 80% seen once, with 5.2% in the top ten. This CDR3 spans 14 amino acids. V lost 7 bases and J lost 1, with 13 bases in between. Germline CDR1 reads MNHEY; CDR2 reads SVGAGI. Those who participated ranged in age from about 18 to 89 years and resided in about two dozen US areas. Sequenced sample: PBMCs or T cells enriched from blood (not recorded which). The V call is TRBV6-5, the J call TRBJ1-2; tentative D call: TRBD1 (5 bases). This receptor was taken from a woman in her sixties with acute COVID-19. CDR3 nucleotides: TGTGCCAGCAAAACAGGCCTAATTAACTATGGCTACACCTTC. It is translated as CASKTGLINYGYTF.